This record looks at one T cell receptor (beta chain) sequence and its context. Its cognate antigen is unknown. The data belong to a study of cytomegalovirus exposure and HLA in healthy donors. 13 Jbeta primers and 60 Vbeta primers were used for the PCR. Sequencing was performed with immunoSEQ multiplex PCR; in TCRdb, only in-frame clones are kept and a portion is missing. The data show about 190,000 clones, around 90% seen once. With 5 bases clipped from V and 0 bases from J, the junction kept 6 bases outside the gene matches. The CDR3 runs 16 residues. Per the germline V gene, CDR1 is SGHVS and CDR2 is FQNEAQ. The study's findings and limits: More clonal expansion characterized HLA-associated TCR beta chains than equally common others in a later analysis. According to an earlier analysis, most TCR beta V segments yielded productive rearrangements about 87% or about 30% of the time. Cytomegalovirus status was reportedly diagnosed by the classifier with high sensitivity and specificity. Solely CMV serostatus was available to characterize immune exposure.

This sequence joins TRBV7-8 and TRBJ1-3; 8 bases align to TRBD1. Sequenced material: PBMCs. This receptor was taken from a woman between 18 and 29 years old in good health and CMV-seronegative. As DNA, the CDR3 is TGTGCCAGCAGCCGCGGACAGGGCTTCTCTGGAAACACCATATATTTT. Its translation: CASSRGQGFSGNTIYF.